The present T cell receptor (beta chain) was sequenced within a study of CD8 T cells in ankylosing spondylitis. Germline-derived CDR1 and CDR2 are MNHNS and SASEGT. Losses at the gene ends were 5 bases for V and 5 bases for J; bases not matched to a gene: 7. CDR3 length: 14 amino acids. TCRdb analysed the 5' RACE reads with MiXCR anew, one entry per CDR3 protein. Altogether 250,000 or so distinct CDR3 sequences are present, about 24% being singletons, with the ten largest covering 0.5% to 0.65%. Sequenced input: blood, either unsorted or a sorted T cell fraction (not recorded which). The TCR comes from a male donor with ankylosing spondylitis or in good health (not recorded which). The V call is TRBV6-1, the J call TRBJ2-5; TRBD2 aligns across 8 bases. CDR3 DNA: TGTGCCAGCAGTCCCCGGACTAGCCGGGAGACCCAGTACTTC. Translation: CASSPRTSRETQYF.